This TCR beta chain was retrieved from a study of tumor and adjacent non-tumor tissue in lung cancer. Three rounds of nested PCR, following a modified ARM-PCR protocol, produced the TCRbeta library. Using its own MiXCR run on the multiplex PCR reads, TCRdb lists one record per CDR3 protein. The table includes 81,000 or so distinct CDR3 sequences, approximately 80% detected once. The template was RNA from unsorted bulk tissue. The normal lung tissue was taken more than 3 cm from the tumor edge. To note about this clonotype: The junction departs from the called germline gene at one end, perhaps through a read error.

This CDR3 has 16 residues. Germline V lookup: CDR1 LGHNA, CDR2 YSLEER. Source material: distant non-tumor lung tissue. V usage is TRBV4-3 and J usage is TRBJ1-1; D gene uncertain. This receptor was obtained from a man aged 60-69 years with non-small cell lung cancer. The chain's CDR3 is CASNQDHSQSITEAFF. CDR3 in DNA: TGTGCCAGCAACCAAGATCATAGTCAGTCCATCACTGAAGCTTTCTTT.